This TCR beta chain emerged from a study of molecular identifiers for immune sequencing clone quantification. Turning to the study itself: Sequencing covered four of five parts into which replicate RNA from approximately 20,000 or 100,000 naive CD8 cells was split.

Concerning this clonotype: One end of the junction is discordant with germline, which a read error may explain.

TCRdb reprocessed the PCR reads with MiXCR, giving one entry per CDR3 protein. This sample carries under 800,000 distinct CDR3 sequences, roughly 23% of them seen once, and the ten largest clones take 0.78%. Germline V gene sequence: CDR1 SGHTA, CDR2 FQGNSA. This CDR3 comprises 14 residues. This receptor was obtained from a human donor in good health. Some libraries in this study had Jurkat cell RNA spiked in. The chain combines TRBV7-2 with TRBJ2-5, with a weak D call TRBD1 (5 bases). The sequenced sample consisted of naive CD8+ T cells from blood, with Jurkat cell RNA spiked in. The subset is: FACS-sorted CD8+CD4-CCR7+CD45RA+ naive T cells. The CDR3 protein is CASSLRDRQETRYF. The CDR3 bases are TGTGCCAGCAGCTTACGTGACAGACAAGAGACCCGGTACTTC. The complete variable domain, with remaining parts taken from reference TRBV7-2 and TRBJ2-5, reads GAGVSQSPSNKVTEKGKDVELRCDPISGHTALYWYRQSLGQGLEFLIYFQGNSAPDKSGLPSDRFSAERTGGSVSTLTIQRTQQEDSAVYLCASSLRDRQETRYFGPGTRLLVL.